Each of the 6 T cell receptor beta chains below was sequenced from the same sample in a study of blood T cell repertoires in COVID-19. The assay was immunoSEQ multiplex PCR, and TCRdb's table has in-frame clones only and misses some. The data contain roughly 330,000 clones, nearly 90% of them singletons. Sequenced input: PBMCs or T cells enriched from blood (not recorded which). These receptors were taken from a woman aged 25 to 45 who had recovered from COVID-19.

The chain employs TRBV7-9 and TRBJ1-3; TRBD1 is a possible D gene (6 bases). The CDR3 extends over 13 amino acids. V gave up 5 bases and J gave up 8 bases, with 13 bases separating them. In germline, CDR1 is SEHNR, CDR2 FQNEAQ (reference sequence). The CDR3 reads CASSRAGVDTIYF. CDR3 DNA sequence: TGTGCCAGCAGCCGGGCAGGGGTCGACACCATATATTTT.

The CDR3 coding sequence is TGTGCCAGCAGCCAAGATCGCCCCCTTACAGGGAGCTCCTATAATTCACCCCTCCACTTT. This gives the protein CASSQDRPLTGSSYNSPLHF. The chain employs TRBV4-2 and TRBJ1-6, with TRBD1 as a possible D gene (6 bases). Germline V gene sequence: CDR1 LGHNA, CDR2 YNFKEQ. Trimming shortened V by 0 bases and J by 0 bases, and 18 bases separated the two germline ends. This CDR3 contains 20 residues.

In nucleotides, the CDR3 is TGTGCCTCCGAGGATCATAGGGGTGGAAACACCATATATTTT. Its translation is CASEDHRGGNTIYF. The chain employs TRBV6-5 and TRBJ1-3; a weak D match, TRBD1 (5 bases). The V and J ends lost 11 bases and 3 bases respectively, with 17 bases between them. In germline, CDR1 is MNHEY, CDR2 SVGAGI. CDR3 length: 14 amino acids.

This rearrangement joins TRBV5-1 to TRBJ1-2; no definite D call. V was cut by 4 bases and J by 6 bases, with 10 bases left in between. This CDR3 has 12 amino acids. Germline V gives CDR1 SGHRS, CDR2 YFSETQ. The CDR3 loop reads CASSPDTNGYTF. The CDR3 bases are TGCGCCAGCAGCCCCGACACGAATGGCTACACCTTC. The whole variable domain, filled in from reference TRBV5-1 and TRBJ1-2, reads KAGVTQTPRYLIKTRGQQVTLSCSPISGHRSVSWYQQTPGQGLQFLFEYFSETQRNKGNFPGRFSGRQFSNSRSEMNVSTLELGDSALYLCASSPDTNGYTFGSGTRLTVV.

This rearrangement joins TRBV9 to TRBJ2-5; the D gene is possibly TRBD1 (5 bases). This CDR3 contains 15 residues. Trimming stripped 0 bases from V and 2 bases from J, with 11 bases between. CDR1 SGDLS and CDR2 YYNGEE come from the germline V gene. CDR3 nucleotides: TGTGCCAGCAGCGTAGAGGGGCGTTCTCAAGAGACCCAGTACTTC. It specifies CASSVEGRSQETQYF.

V is TRBV12-5 and J is TRBJ2-7, with 7 nucleotides matching TRBD1. Germline V gene sequence: CDR1 LGHNT, CDR2 FRNRAP. The CDR3 length is 17 residues. J gave up 1 base and V 1 base, and 10 bases lay outside the gene matches. DNA of the CDR3: TGTGCTAGTGGTTTGGCGAGATCGCAACAGGGGTCCTACGAGCAGTACTTC. It encodes CASGLARSQQGSYEQYF.